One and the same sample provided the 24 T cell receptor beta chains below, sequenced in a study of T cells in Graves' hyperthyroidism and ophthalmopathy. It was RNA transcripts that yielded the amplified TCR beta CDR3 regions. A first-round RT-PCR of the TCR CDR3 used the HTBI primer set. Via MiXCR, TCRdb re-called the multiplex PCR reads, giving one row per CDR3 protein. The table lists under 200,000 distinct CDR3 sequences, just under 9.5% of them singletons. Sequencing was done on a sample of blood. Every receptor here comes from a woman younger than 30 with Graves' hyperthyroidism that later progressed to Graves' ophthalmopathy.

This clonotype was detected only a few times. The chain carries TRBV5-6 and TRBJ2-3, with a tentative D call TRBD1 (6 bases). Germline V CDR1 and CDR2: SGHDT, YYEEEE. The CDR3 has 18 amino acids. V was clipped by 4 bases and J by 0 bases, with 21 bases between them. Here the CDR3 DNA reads TGTGCCAGCAGCCCACCAACCACAGGGTATTCTAGCACAGATACGCAGTATTTT. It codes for CASSPPTTGYSSTDTQYF.

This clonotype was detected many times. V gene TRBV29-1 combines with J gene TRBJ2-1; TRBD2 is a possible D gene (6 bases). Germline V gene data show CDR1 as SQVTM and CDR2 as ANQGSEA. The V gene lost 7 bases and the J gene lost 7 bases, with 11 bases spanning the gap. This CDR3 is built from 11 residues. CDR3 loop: CSGLSGNEQFF. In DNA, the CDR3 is TGCAGCGGCCTCAGCGGGAATGAGCAGTTCTTC.

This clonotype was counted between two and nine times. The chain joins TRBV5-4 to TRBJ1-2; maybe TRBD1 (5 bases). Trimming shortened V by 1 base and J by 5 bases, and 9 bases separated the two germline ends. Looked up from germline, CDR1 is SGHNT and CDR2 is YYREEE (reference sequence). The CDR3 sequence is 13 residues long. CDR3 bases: TGTGCCAGCAGCTTGATTGGGGCATATGGCTACACCTTC. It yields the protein CASSLIGAYGYTF.

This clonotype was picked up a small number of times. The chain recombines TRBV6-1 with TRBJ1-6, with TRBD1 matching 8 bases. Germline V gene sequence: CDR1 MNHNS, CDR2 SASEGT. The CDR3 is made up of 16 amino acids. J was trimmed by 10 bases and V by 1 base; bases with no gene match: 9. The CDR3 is CASSEGAGGFVSPLHF. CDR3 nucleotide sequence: TGTGCCAGCAGTGAAGGGGCAGGGGGCTTTGTGTCACCCCTCCACTTT.

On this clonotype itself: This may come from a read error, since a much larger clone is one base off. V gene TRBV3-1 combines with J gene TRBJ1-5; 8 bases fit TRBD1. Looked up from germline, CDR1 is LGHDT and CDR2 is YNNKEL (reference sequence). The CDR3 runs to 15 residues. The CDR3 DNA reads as TGTGTCAGCAGCCAGACTACAGGGGGAGATCAGCCCCAGCATTTT. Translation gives CVSSQTTGGDQPQHF. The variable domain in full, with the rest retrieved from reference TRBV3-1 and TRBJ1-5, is DTAVSQTPKYLVTQMGNDKSIKCEQNLGHDTMYWYKQDSKKFLKIMFSYNNKELIINETVPNRFSPKSPDKAHLNLHINSLELGDSAVYFCVSSQTTGGDQPQHFGDGTRLSIL.

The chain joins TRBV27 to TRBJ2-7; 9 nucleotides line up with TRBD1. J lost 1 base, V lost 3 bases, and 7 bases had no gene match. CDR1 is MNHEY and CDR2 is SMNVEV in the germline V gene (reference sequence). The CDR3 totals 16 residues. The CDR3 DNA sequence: TGTGCCAGCAGTTTTACCCTCGGGACAGGGTCCTACGAGCAGTACTTC. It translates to CASSFTLGTGSYEQYF.

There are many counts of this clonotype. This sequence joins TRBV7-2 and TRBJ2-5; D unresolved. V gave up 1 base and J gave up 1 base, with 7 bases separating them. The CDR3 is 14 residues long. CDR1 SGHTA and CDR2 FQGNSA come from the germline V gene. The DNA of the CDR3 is TGTGCCAGCAGCTTAGTTGCCAGCCAAGAGACCCAGTACTTC. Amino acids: CASSLVASQETQYF. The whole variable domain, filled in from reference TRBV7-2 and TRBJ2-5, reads GAGVSQSPSNKVTEKGKDVELRCDPISGHTALYWYRQSLGQGLEFLIYFQGNSAPDKSGLPSDRFSAERTGGSVSTLTIQRTQQEDSAVYLCASSLVASQETQYFGPGTRLLVL.

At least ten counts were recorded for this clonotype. CDR3 DNA sequence: TGTGCCAGCAGCCTCACATTGCCGAGCTCCTACAATGAGCAGTTCTTC. Residues: CASSLTLPSSYNEQFF. The chain carries TRBV7-6 and TRBJ2-1; D is uncertain. Trimming left V 5 bases short and J 0 bases short, with 14 bases between. Germline assignment: CDR1 SGHVS and CDR2 FNYEAQ. The CDR3 extends over 16 amino acids.

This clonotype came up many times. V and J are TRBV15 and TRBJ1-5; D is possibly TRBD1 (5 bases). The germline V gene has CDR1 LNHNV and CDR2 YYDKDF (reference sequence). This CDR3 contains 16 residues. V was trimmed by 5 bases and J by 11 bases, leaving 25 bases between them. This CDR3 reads CATSRSRDPEGSAQHF. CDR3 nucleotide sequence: TGTGCCACCAGCCGAAGCCGGGATCCAGAGGGGTCTGCCCAGCATTTT.

The CDR3 spells CASSPSGQGGYEQYF. For the CDR3, the DNA is TGTGCCAGCAGCCCTAGTGGGCAGGGAGGCTACGAGCAGTACTTC. The chain joins TRBV4-2 to TRBJ2-7; D possibly corresponds to TRBD2 (6 bases). The CDR3 is 15 amino acids. The V gene's germline CDR1 is LGHNA and CDR2 YNFKEQ. Trimming took 4 bases from V and 3 from J, leaving 16 bases between them.

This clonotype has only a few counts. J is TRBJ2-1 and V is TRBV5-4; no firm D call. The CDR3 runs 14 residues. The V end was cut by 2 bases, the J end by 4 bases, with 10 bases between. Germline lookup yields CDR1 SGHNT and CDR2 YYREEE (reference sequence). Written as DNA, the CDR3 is TGTGCCAGCAGCTTCCCTCTTGTTTACAATGAGCAGTTCTTC. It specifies CASSFPLVYNEQFF.

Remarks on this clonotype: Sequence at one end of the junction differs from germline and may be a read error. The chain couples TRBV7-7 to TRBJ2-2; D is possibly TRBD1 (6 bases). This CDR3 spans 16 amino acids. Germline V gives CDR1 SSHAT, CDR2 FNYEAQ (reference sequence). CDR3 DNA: TGTGCTAGCAGCTTGTCCGGGACAAGTCAGATCGGGGAGCTGTTTTTT. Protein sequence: CASSLSGTSQIGELFF. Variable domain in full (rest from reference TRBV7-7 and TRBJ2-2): GAGVSQSPRYKVTKRGQDVTLRCDPISSHATLYWYQQALGQGPEFLTYFNYEAQPDKSGLPSDRFSAERPEGSISTLTIQRTEQRDSAMYRCASSLSGTSQIGELFFGEGSRLTVL.

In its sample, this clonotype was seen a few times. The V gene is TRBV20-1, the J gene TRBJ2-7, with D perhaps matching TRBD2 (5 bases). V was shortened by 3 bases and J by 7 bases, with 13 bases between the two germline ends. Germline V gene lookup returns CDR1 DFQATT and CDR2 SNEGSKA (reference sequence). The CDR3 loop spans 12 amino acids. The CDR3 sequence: CSASGNGWEQYF. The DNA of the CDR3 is TGCAGTGCTAGCGGGAATGGATGGGAGCAGTACTTC.

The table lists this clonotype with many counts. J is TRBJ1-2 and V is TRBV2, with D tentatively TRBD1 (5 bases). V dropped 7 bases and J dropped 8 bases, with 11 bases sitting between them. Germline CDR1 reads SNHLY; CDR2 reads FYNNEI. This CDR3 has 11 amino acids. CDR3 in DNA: TGTGCCAGCACCGGGGCTGGGGGCTACACCTTC. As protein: CASTGAGGYTF.

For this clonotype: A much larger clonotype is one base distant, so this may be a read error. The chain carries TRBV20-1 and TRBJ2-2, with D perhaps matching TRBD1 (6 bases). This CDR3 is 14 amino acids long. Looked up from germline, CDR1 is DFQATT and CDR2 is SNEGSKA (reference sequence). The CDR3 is CSARDRTNTGEPFF. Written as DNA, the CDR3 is TGCAGTGCTAGGGACAGAACGAACACCGGGGAGCCGTTTTTT.

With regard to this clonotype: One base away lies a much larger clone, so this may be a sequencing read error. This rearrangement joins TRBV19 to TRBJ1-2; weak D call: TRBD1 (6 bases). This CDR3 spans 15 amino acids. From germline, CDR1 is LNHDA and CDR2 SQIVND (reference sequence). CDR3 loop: CASTGGAGSLYGYAF. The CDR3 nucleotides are TGTGCCAGTACCGGGGGGGCAGGTTCCCTATATGGCTACGCCTTC.

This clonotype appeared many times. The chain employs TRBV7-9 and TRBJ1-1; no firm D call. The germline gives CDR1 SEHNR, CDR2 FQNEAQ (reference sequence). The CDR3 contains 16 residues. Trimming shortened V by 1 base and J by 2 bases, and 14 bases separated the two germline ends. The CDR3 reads CASSLVSFEVNTEAFF. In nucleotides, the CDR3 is TGTGCCAGCAGCTTAGTCTCTTTCGAGGTAAACACTGAAGCTTTCTTT.

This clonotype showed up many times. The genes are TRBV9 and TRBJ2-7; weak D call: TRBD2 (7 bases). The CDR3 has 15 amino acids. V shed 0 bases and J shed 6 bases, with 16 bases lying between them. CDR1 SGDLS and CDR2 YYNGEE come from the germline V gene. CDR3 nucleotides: TGTGCCAGCAGCGTAGCACAGGGTCCGGGGGGCGAGCAGTACTTC. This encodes CASSVAQGPGGEQYF.

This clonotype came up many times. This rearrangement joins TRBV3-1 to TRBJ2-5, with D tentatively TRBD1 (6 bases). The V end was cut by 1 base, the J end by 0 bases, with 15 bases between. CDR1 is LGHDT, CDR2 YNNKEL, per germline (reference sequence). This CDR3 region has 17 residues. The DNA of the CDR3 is TGTGCCAGCAGCCAAGTAAAGGGGGACATACACCAAGAGACCCAGTACTTC. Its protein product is CASSQVKGDIHQETQYF.

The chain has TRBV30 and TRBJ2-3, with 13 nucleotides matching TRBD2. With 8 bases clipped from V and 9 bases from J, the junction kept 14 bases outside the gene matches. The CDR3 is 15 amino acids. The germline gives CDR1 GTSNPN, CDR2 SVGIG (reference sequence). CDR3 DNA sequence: TGTGCCACCCGACCAACTAGCGGGGGGGCGCGGACGCAGTATTTT. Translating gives CATRPTSGGARTQYF.

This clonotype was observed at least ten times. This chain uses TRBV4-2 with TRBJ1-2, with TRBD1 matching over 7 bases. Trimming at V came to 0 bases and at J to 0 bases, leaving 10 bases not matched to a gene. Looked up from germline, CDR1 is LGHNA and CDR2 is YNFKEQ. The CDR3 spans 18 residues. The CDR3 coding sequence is TGTGCCAGCAGCCAAGATCAATTAGGGACAGTTACTAACTATGGCTACACCTTC. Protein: CASSQDQLGTVTNYGYTF.

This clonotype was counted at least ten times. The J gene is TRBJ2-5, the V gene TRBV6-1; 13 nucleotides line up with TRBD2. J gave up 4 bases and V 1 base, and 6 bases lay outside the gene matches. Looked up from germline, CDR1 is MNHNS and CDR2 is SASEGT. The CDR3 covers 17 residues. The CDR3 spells CASSEELAGGRGETQYF. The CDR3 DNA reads TGTGCCAGCAGTGAAGAACTAGCGGGGGGGCGAGGAGAGACCCAGTACTTC.

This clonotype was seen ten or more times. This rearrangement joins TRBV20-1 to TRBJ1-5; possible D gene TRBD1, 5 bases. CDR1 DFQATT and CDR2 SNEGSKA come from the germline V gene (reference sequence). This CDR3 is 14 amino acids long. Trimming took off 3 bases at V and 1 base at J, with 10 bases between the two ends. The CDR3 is CSASEGKSNQPQHF. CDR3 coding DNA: TGCAGTGCTAGCGAGGGGAAGAGCAATCAGCCCCAGCATTTT.

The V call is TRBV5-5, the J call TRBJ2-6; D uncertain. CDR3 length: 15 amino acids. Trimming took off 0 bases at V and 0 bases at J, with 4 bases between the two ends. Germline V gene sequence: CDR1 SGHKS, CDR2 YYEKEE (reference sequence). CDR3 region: CASSLAVSGANVLTF. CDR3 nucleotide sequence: TGTGCCAGCAGCTTGGCAGTCTCTGGGGCCAACGTCCTGACTTTC. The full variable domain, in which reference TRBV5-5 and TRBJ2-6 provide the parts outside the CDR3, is DAGVTQSPTHLIKTRGQQVTLRCSPISGHKSVSWYQQVLGQGPQFIFQYYEKEERGRGNFPDRFSARQFPNYSSELNVNALLLGDSALYLCASSLAVSGANVLTFGAGSRLTVL.